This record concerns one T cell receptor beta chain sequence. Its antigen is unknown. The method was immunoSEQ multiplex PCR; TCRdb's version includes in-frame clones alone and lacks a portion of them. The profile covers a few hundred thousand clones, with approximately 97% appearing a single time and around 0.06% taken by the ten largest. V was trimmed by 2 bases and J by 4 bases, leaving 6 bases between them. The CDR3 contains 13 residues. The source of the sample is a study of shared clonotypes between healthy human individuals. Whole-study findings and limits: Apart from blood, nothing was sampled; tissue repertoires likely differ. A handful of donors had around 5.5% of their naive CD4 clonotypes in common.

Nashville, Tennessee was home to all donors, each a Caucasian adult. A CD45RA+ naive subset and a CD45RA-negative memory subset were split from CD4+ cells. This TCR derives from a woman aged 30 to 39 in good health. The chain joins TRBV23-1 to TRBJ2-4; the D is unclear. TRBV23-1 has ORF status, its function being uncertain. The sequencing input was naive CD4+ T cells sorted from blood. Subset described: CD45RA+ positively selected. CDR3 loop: CASSQVTKNIQYF. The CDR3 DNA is TGCGCCAGCAGTCAAGTGACGAAAAACATTCAGTACTTC.